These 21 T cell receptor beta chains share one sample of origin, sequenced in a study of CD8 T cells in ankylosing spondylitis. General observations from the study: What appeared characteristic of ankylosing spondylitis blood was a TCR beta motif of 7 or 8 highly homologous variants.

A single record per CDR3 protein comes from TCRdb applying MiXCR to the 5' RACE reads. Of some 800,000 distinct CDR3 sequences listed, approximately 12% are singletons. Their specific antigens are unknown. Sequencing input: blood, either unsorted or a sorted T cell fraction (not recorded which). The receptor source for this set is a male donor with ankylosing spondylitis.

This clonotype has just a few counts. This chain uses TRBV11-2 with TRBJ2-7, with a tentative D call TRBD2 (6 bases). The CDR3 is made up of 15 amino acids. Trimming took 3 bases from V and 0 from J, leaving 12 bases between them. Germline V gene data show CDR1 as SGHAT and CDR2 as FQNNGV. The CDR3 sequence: CASSLDGTSSYEQYF. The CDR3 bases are TGTGCCAGCAGCTTGGACGGGACTTCCTCCTACGAGCAGTACTTC.

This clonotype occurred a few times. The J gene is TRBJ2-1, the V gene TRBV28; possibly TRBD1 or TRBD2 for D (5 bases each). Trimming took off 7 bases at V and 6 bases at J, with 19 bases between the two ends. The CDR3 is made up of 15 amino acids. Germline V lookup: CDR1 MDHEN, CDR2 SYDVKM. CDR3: CASILMGEKGNEQFF. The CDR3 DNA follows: TGTGCCAGCATCCTGATGGGGGAAAAGGGCAATGAGCAGTTCTTC. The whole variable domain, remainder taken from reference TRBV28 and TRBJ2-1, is DVKVTQSSRYLVKRTGEKVFLECVQDMDHENMFWYRQDPGLGLRLIYFSYDVKMKEKGDIPEGYSVSREKKERFSLILESASTNQTSMYLCASILMGEKGNEQFFGPGTRLTVL.

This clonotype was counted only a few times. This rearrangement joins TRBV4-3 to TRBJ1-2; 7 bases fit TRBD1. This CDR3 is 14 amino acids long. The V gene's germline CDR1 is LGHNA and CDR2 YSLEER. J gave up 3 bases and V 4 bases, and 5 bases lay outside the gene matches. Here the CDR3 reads CASSLSQGDYGYTF. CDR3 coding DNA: TGCGCCAGCAGCCTAAGCCAGGGGGACTATGGCTACACCTTC.

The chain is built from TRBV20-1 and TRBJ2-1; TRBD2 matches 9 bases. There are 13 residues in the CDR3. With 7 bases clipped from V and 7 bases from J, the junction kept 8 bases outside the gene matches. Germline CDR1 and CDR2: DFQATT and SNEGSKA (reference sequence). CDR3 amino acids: CSVLAGEMNEQFF. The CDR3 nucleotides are TGCAGTGTTTTAGCGGGAGAAATGAATGAGCAGTTCTTC.

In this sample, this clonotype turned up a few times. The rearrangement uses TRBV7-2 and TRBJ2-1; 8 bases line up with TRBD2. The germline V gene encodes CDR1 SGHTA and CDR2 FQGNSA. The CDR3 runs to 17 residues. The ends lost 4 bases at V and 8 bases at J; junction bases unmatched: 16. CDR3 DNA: TGTGCCAGCAGCTGGGCTCCAGCGGGAGCGGGAAGGGATGAGCAGTTCTTC. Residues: CASSWAPAGAGRDEQFF.

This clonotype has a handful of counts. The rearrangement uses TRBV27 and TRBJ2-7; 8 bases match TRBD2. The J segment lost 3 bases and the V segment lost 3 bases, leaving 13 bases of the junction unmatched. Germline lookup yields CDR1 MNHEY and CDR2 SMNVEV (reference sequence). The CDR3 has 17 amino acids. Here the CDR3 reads CASSFYGRDVDVYEQYF. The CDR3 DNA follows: TGTGCCAGCAGTTTCTACGGGAGGGACGTAGACGTCTACGAGCAGTACTTC.

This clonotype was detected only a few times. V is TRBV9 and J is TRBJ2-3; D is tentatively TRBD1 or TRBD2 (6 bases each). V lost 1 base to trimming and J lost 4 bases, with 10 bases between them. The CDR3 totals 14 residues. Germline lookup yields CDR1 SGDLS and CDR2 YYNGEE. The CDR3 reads CASSVMGGADTQYF. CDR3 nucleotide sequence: TGTGCCAGCAGCGTAATGGGGGGCGCAGATACGCAGTATTTT.

CDR3 in amino acids: CSELAVLNNEQFF. Here the CDR3 DNA reads TGCAGTGAACTAGCGGTCCTTAACAATGAGCAGTTCTTC. This rearrangement joins TRBV20-1 to TRBJ2-1; 8 bases agree with TRBD2. V lost 7 bases and J lost 5; bases outside the gene matches: 7. This CDR3 spans 13 amino acids. Germline V gives CDR1 DFQATT, CDR2 SNEGSKA (reference sequence).

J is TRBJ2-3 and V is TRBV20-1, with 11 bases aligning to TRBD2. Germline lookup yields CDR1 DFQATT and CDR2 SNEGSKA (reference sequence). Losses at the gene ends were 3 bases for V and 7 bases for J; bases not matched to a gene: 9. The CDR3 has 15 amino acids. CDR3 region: CSARRGLAVTHTQYF. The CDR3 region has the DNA TGCAGTGCTAGGAGGGGACTAGCGGTAACGCATACGCAGTATTTT.

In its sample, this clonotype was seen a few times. This chain's CDR3 is CASSYTPGGVYGYTF. The CDR3 DNA is TGTGCCAGCAGTTACACCCCCGGGGGAGTCTATGGCTACACCTTC. The chain recombines TRBV6-5 with TRBJ1-2; TRBD1 might be the D (5 bases). Germline V gives CDR1 MNHEY, CDR2 SVGAGI. The V gene lost 2 bases and the J gene lost 4 bases, with 14 bases spanning the gap. This CDR3 region has 15 residues.

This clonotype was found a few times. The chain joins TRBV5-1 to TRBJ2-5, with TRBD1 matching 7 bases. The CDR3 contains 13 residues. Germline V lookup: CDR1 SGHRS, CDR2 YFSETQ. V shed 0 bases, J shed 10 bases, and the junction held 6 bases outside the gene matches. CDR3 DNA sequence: TGCGCCAGCAGCTTGGAGGGGGCCGGGAACCAGTACTTC. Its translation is CASSLEGAGNQYF. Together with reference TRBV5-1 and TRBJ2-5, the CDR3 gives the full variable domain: KAGVTQTPRYLIKTRGQQVTLSCSPISGHRSVSWYQQTPGQGLQFLFEYFSETQRNKGNFPGRFSGRQFSNSRSEMNVSTLELGDSALYLCASSLEGAGNQYFGPGTRLLVL.

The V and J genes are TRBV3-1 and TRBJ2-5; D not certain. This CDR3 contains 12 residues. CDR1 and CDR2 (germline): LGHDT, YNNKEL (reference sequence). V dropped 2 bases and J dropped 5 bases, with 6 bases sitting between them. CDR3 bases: TGTGCCAGCAGCCAAAACCCGGAGACCCAGTACTTC. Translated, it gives CASSQNPETQYF.

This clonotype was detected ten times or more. CDR3 sequence (DNA): TGCGCCAGCAGCCAAGATATGACGGGAGGCAATGAGCAGTTCTTC. Translated: CASSQDMTGGNEQFF. The chain is built from TRBV4-3 and TRBJ2-1; 7 bases are a match to TRBD2. The V gene's germline CDR1 is LGHNA and CDR2 YSLEER. This CDR3 is 15 amino acids long. Trimming took 0 bases from V and 6 from J; bases not matched to a gene: 5.

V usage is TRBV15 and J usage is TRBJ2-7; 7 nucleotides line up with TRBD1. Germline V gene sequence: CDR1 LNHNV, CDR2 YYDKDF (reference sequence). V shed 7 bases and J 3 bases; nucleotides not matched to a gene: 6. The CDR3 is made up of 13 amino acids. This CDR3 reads CATTPGTDYEQYF. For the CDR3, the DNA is TGTGCCACCACCCCAGGGACAGACTACGAGCAGTACTTC.

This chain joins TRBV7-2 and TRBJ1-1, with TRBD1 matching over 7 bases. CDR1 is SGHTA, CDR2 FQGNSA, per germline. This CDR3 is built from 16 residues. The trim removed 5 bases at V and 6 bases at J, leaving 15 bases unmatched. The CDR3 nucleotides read TGTGCCAGCAGCGCCGACAGGGCAGATCCGAGCGCTGAAGCTTTCTTT. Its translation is CASSADRADPSAEAFF.

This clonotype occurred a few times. The CDR3 region is CASSARDRLTDTQYF. The CDR3 coding sequence is TGTGCCAGCAGCGCTCGGGACCGACTCACAGATACGCAGTATTTT. The V gene is TRBV7-9, the J gene TRBJ2-3; D could derive from TRBD1 or TRBD2 (5 bases each). The CDR3 contains 15 residues. Per the germline V gene, CDR1 is SEHNR and CDR2 is FQNEAQ (reference sequence). V lost 5 bases, J lost 2 bases, and 14 bases lay in between.

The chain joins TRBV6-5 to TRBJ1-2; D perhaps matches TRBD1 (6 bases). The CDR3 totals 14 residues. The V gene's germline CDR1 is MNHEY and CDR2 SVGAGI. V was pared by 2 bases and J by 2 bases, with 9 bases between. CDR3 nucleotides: TGTGCCAGCAGTTACGATGGACAGAACTATGGCTACACCTTC. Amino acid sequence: CASSYDGQNYGYTF.

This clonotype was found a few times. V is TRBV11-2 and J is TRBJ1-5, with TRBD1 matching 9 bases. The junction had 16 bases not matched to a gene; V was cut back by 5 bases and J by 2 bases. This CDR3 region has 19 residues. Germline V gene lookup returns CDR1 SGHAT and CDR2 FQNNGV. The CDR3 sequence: CASSATPGQGLKRNQPQHF. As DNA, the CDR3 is TGTGCCAGCAGCGCGACGCCGGGACAGGGTTTAAAGCGCAATCAGCCCCAGCATTTT.

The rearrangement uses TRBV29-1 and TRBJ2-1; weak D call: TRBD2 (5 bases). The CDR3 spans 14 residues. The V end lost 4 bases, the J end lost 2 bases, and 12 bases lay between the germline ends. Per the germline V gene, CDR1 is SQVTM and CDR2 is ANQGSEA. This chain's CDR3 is CSVVQDSTYNEQFF. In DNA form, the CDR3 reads TGCAGCGTTGTTCAGGACTCGACCTACAATGAGCAGTTCTTC.

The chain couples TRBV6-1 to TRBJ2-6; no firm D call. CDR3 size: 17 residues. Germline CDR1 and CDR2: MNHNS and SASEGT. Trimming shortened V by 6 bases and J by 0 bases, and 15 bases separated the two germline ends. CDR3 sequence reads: CASSSLASSSGANVLTF. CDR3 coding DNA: TGTGCCAGCAGCTCCTTGGCATCAAGCTCTGGGGCCAACGTCCTGACTTTC.

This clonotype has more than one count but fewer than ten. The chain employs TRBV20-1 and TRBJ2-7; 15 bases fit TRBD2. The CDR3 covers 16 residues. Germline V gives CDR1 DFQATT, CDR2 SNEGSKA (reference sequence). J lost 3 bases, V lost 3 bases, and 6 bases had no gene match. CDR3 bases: TGCAGTGCTAGCAGGACTAGCGGGAGGGCTCACTACGAGCAGTACTTC. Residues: CSASRTSGRAHYEQYF.